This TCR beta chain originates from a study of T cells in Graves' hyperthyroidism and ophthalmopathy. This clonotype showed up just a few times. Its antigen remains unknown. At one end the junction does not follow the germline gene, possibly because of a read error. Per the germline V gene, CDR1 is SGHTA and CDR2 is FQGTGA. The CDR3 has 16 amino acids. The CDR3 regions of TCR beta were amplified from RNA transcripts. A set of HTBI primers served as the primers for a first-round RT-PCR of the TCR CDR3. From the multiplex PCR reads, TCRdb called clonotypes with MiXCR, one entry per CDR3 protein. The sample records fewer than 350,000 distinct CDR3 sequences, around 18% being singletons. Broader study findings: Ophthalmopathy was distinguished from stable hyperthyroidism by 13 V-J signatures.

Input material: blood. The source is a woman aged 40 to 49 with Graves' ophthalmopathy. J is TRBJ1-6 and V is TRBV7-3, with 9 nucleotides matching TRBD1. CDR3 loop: CASSPRTGEDNSTLHF. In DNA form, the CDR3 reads TGTGCCAGCAGCCCCCGGACAGGGGAAGATAATTCAACCCTCCACTTT.